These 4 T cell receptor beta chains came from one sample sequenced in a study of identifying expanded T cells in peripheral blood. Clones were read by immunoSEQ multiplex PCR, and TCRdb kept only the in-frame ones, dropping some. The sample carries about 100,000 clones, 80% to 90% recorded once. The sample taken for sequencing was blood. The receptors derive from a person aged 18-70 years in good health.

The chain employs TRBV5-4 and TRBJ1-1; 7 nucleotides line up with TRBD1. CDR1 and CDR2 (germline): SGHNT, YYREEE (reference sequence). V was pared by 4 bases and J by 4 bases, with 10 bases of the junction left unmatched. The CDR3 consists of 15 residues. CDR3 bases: TGTGCCAGCAGCACCGAGCTCCGGGACAGCACTGAAGCTTTCTTT. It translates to CASSTELRDSTEAFF.

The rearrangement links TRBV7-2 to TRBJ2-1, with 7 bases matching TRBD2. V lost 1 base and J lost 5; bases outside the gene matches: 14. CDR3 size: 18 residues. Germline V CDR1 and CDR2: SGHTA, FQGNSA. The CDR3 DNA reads TGTGCCAGCAGCTTAGTCTGGGGAGGGACCCGAGCTAACAATGAGCAGTTCTTC. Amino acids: CASSLVWGGTRANNEQFF.

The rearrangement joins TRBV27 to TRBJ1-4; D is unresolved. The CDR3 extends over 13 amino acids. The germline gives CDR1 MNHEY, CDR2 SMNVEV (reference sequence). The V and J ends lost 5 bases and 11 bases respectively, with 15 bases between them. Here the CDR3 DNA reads TGTGCCAGCAGTAACCGGAAGTCCCACAAACTGTTTTTT. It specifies CASSNRKSHKLFF.

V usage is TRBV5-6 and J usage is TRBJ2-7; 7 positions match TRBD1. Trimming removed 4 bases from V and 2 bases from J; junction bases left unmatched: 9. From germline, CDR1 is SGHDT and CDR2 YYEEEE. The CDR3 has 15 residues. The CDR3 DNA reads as TGTGCCAGCAGCGGAATTGGACAGGTTGCCTACGAGCAGTACTTC. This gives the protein CASSGIGQVAYEQYF.